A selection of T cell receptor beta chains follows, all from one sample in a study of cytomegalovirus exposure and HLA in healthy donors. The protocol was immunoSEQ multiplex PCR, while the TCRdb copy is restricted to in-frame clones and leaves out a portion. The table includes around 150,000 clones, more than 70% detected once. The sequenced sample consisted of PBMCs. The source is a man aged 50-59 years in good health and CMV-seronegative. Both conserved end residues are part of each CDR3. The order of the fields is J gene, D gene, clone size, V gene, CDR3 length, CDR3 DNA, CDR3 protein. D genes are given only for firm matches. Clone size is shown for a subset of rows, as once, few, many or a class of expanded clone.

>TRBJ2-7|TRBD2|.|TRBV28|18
TGTGCCAGCAGTAATTTCCCGGGACTAGCGACGAGCTCCTACGAGCAGTACTTC
CASSNFPGLATSSYEQYF
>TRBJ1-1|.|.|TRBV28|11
TGTGCCACCAGTTCTGGGGGAGGGCCTTTCTTT
CATSSGGGPFF
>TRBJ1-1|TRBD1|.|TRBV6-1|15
TGTGCCAGCAGTGAAAAAGGGACAGGCCTTTTTGAAGCTTTCTTT
CASSEKGTGLFEAFF
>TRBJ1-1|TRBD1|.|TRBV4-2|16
TGTGCCAGCAGTCAAGGAACAGGGGGTATCAACACTGAAGCTTTCTTT
CASSQGTGGINTEAFF
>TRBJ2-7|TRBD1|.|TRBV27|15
TGTGCCAGCAGTCCCCGGGGGACAGGGGACTACGAGCAGTACTTC
CASSPRGTGDYEQYF
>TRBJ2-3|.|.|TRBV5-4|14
TGTGCCAGCAGCTTAGACAGGAGCACAGATACGCAGTATTTT
CASSLDRSTDTQYF
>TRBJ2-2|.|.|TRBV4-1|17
TGCGCCAGCAGCCAAGATCGGGGTGGCTTAAACACCGGGGAGCTGTTTTTT
CASSQDRGGLNTGELFF
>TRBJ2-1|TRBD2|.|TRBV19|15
TGTGCCAGTAGTATAGGGATAGCGGGAGATAATGAGCAGTTCTTC
CASSIGIAGDNEQFF
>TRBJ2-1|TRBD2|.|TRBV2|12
TGTGCCAGCAGTGATTCTAGCGGGAGCCAGTTCTTC
CASSDSSGSQFF
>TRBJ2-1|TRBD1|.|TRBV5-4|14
TGTGCCAGCAGCTTGGGGGACAGGGAAAATGAGCAGTTCTTC
CASSLGDRENEQFF
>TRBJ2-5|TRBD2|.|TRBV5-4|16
TGTGCCAGCAGCCCTTGGACTAGCGGGAGTTCCGAGACCCAGTACTTC
CASSPWTSGSSETQYF
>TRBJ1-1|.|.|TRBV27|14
TGTGCCAGCAGTTCTTACCCGGAGGTCGCTGAAGCTTTCTTT
CASSSYPEVAEAFF
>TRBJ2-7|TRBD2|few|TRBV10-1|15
TGCGCCAGCAGTGGAACTGCCGGGGGGTCTTACGAGCAGTACTTC
CASSGTAGGSYEQYF